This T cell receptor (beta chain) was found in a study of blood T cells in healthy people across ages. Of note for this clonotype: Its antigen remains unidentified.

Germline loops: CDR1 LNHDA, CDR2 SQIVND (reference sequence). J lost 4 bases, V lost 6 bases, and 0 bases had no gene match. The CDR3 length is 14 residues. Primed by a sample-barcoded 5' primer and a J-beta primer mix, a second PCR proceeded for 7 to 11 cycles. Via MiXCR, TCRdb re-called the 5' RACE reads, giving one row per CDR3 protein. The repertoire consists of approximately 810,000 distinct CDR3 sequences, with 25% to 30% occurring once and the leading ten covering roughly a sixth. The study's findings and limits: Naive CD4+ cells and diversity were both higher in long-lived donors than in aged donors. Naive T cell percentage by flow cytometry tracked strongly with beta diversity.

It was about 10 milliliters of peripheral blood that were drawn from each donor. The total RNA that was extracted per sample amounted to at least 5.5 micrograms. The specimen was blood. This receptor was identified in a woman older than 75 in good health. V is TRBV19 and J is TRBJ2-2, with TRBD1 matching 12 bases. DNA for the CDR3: TGTGCCAGTAGGGGACAGGGGGCCACCGGGGAGCTGTTTTTT. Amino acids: CASRGQGATGELFF. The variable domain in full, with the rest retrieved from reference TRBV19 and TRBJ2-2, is DGGITQSPKYLFRKEGQNVTLSCEQNLNHDAMYWYRQDPGQGLRLIYYSQIVNDFQKGDIAEGYSVSREKKESFPLTVTSAQKNPTAFYLCASRGQGATGELFFGEGSRLTVL.